The sequence of this T cell receptor (beta chain) was determined in a study of identical twins (dated by TCRdb to 2015 to 2016). For the study in its entirety: TCR alpha and beta repertoires from monozygotic twins, unrelated adults of various ages and cord blood were deep-sequenced to test whether fetal clonotypes persist. Replicate twin experiments were performed at different times using different library preparation protocols to rule out contamination.

Library preparation employed 5' RACE. Sequencing was performed on an Illumina HiSeq 2000. Template switching introduced a universal primer binding site; the final cDNA contained a unique molecular identifier, enabling accurate counting of TCR cDNA molecules. Specific primers in the conserved constant-segment region were used to synthesize first-strand cDNA for TCR alpha and beta chains. To control for contamination, every cDNA library carried two barcodes: a SMART-Mk sample barcode plus Illumina barcodes. Two successive PCR steps introduced TruSeq adapter sequences along with Illumina sample barcodes. The TCR alpha and beta cDNA libraries were sequenced on the Illumina HiSeq platform using custom primers. The source study handled its data this way. MiGEC processed the raw reads to extract unique molecular identifiers, while MiXCR was used to determine the CDR3 positions. For each individual, recombination models were inferred using an EM algorithm with the repgenHMM and IGoR tools. The analysis of shared clonotypes was done with the tcR package in R, with sharing normalized by the product of cloneset sizes. To study raw recombination without the effects of thymic and clonal selection, out-of-frame nonproductive sequences were analyzed. In-frame beta chains were kept once TCRdb had trimmed the public reads at Q25 with fastp and called clones with MiXCR. When rows share a CDR3 protein, they turn into one entry using the most common DNA and genes. The V and J calls were determined by TCRdb, not by the authors. The sample has around 280,000 distinct CDR3 sequences on record, about 8.3% of them singletons. The ten biggest clones cover over 2% of the sample.

Only healthy Caucasian donors were included. Three pairs of female monozygotic twins, all aged roughly 18 to 30 years, made up the twin cohort. Using Miltenyi CD45RO+ enrichment and human naive T-cell isolation kits, memory (CD45RO+) and naive T cells were isolated from PBMC. The paper as a whole reports these results and caveats: Compared with coincidental sharing between unrelated individuals, an excess of low generation-probability sequences was observed among out-of-frame TCR alpha sequences shared between twins. In monozygotic twins, out-of-frame TCR alpha sharing was systematically underestimated by recombination models, although the models agreed with sharing between unrelated individuals. In beta out-of-frame sequences, excess twin sharing was weaker, because having fewer shared sequences lowered the signal-to-noise ratio. Fewer insertions were carried by abundant cord blood beta clonotypes; a weaker similar trend was observed in young adult naive repertoires, while no such trend was observed in memory repertoires. Because the same donors could not be followed over many years, the conclusions relied on cross-sectional statistical analysis. Zero-insertion analyses could be partly confounded by invariant T cells such as MAIT and iNKT, though diverse VJ usage argued against such confounding for most clonotypes.

The germline V gene gives CDR1 as MGHRA and CDR2 as YSYEKL. Including cysteine and phenylalanine, the CDR3 has 15 amino acids. The retained sequence is limited to the CDR3, 45 bases, with the frame set at the first base. The V end loses 1 base and the J end loses 8 bases, and a stretch of 15 bases separates them. A few counts support this clonotype. This clone's antigen is unknown. No quality values exist for individual bases; no much larger clone is one base distant. These same data were also listed under a study on yellow fever vaccine responses in identical twins. As the second publication notes: The T cell response to vaccination in identical twins was reported by the authors to appear partly convergent and partly personalized. Focusing on identical twins, the study followed the T cell clones that responded to the vaccine, and did so with precision.

This clonotype was sampled from a woman aged 18-29 years in good health. Sequenced: memory (CD45RO+) T cells sorted from blood. The cell subset or site label on this specimen signifies: CD45RO+ enriched T cells. The rearrangement combines TRBV4-1 with TRBJ2-1; the D gene assignment is ambiguous. This receptor carries the CDR3 CASSQVGVRYYEQFF. The sequenced DNA: TGCGCCAGCAGCCAAGTCGGAGTCCGATATTATGAGCAGTTCTTC.